The entry below describes one T cell receptor (beta chain). Its antigen remains unidentified. Given a much more abundant clone one base away, this may be a read error. These data come from a study of T cell repertoires in cytomegalovirus infection. Overall study: Both a matching HLA type and CMV infection were indicated by public TCR beta signatures.

This CDR3 is 18 amino acids long. Germline values: CDR1 LNHDA, CDR2 SQIVND (reference sequence). Study conclusions and caveats: HLA-C-restricted, CMV-specific TCR beta clonotypes were dominant ex vivo. Cumulative frequency of public TCR beta families picked out carriers of CMV plus the relevant HLA.

TCRdb used MiXCR to reprocess the reads, holding one entry per CDR3 protein. The sample carries just over 300,000 distinct CDR3 sequences, 17% recorded once. The receptor's source is a human donor in good health (CMV status not recorded). Some clones in this sample may be carry-over from other donors' samples. The sample comprised PBMCs. The chain joins TRBV19 to TRBJ2-6; tentative D call: TRBD1 (6 bases). CDR3 bases: TGTGCCGGTAGTATACCAGGCAGGGGAATCGCAGGGGCCAACGTCCTGACTTTC. Amino acids: CAGSIPGRGIAGANVLTF.